The T cell receptor beta chain described here comes from a study of CD8 T cells in ankylosing spondylitis. On this clonotype: Its antigen is unknown.

The CDR3 runs 14 residues. Germline values: CDR1 SGDLS, CDR2 YYNGEE. Trimming removed 3 bases at V and 4 bases at J, with 11 bases between. Study outcomes and limitations: As reported, disease-linked clones showed significant enrichment in matched ankylosing spondylitis synovial fluid. Among TCR beta sequences, a motif of eight highly homologous variants appeared characteristic of ankylosing spondylitis blood.

Generation of TCR beta libraries employed quantitative 5'-RACE incorporating molecular barcodes. Using its own MiXCR run on the 5' RACE reads, TCRdb lists one record per CDR3 protein. Of some 800,000 distinct CDR3 sequences listed, 12% were seen once; the top ten hold roughly 0.51%. This chain joins TRBV9 and TRBJ2-1; D is ambiguous. The material sequenced was blood, either unsorted or a sorted T cell fraction (not recorded which). The origin of this receptor is a male donor with ankylosing spondylitis. The CDR3 region is CASSDNVQYNEQFF. For the CDR3, the DNA is TGTGCCAGCAGCGACAACGTACAGTACAATGAGCAGTTCTTC.